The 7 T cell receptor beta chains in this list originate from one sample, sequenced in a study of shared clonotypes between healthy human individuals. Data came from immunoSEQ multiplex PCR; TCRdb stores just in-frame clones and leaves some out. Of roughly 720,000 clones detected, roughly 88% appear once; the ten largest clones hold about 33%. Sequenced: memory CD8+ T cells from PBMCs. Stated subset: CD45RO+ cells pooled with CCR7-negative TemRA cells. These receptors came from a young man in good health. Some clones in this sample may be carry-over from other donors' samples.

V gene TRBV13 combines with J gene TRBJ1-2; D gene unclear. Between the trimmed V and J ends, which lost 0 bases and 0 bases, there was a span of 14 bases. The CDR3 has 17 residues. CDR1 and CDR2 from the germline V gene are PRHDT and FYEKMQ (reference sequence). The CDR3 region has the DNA TGTGCCAGCAGCTTAGGCCTAATGCTGGGAGCTAACTATGGCTACACCTTC. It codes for CASSLGLMLGANYGYTF.

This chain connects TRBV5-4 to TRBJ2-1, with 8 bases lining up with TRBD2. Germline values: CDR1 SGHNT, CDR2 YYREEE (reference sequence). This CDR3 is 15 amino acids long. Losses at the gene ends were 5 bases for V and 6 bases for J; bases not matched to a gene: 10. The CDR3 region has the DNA TGTGCCAGCAGTTTGAAGCGGGAGAATGGCAATGAGCAGTTCTTC. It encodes CASSLKRENGNEQFF.

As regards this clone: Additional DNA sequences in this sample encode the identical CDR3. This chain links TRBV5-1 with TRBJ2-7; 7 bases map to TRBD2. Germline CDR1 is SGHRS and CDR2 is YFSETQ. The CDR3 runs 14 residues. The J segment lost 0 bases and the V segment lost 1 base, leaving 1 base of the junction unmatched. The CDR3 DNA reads TGCGCCAGCAGCTTGAGCGGGGACTCCTACGAGCAGTACTTC. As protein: CASSLSGDSYEQYF.

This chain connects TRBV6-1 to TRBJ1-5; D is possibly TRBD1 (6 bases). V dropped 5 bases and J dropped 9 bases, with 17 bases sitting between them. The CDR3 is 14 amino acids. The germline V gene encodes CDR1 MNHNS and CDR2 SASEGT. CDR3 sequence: CASSIQHGGWPQHF. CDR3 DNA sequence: TGTGCCAGCAGTATCCAACATGGGGGCTGGCCCCAGCATTTT.

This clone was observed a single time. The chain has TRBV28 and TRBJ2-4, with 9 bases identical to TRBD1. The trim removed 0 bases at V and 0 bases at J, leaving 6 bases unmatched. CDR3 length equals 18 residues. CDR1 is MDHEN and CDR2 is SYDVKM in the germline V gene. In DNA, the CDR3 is TGTGCCAGCAGTTTATGGGGGGGACAGGGCCTAGCCAAAAACATTCAGTACTTC. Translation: CASSLWGGQGLAKNIQYF.

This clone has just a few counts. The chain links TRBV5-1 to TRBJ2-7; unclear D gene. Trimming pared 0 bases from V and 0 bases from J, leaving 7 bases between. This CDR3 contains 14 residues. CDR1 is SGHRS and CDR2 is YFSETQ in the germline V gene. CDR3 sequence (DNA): TGCGCCAGCAGCTTGGGACTGAGCTCCTACGAGCAGTACTTC. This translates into CASSLGLSSYEQYF.

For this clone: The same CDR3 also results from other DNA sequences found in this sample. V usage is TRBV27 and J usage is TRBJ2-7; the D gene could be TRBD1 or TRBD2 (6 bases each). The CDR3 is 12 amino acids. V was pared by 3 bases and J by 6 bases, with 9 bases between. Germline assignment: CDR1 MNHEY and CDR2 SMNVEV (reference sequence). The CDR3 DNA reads TGTGCCAGCAGTTTGGGGGGCGGCGAGCAGTACTTC. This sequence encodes CASSLGGGEQYF.